This T cell receptor (beta chain) originates from a study of T cell responses to AZD1222 COVID-19 vaccine. Study summary: Combined were second doses at about 4 or about 12 weeks. Study-wide points: In a largely white British group with more females than males, clonal diversity was possibly underestimated. Of the AZD1222 recipients, only 5 or 6 were seropositive at baseline.

This CDR3 is built from 16 residues. Germline V gene sequence: CDR1 ENHRY, CDR2 SYGVKD. V was clipped by 2 bases and J by 4 bases, with 17 bases between them. TCRdb keeps only in-frame clones here, not all; method: immunoSEQ multiplex PCR. The repertoire holds roughly 49,000 clones, around 80% seen once, with approximately 6.3% in the top ten. This clone was recorded only once. Antigen unknown. This sequence was found in an adult in good health. The chain links TRBV10-3 to TRBJ1-2, with D perhaps matching TRBD1 (5 bases). The sequencing here drew on peripheral blood, taken on day 0 of AZD1222 vaccination. The CDR3 protein is CAISERAGNVGYGYTF. In DNA form, the CDR3 reads TGTGCCATCAGTGAGAGGGCAGGGAATGTGGGCTATGGCTACACCTTC.